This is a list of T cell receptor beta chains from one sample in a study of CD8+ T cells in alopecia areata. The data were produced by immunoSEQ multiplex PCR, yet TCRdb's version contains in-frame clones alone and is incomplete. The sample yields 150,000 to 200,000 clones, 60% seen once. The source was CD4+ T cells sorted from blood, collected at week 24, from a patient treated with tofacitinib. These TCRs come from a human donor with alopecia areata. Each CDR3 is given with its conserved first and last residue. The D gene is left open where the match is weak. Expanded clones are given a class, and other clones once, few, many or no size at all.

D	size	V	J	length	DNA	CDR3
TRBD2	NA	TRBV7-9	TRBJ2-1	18	TGTGCCAGCAGCTTCTCCCTGACTAGCGGGGGGCCTAACAATGAGCAGTTCTTC	CASSFSLTSGGPNNEQFF
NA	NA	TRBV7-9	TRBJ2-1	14	TGTGCCAGCAGCTTAGTCGCCCTGCTTCCTGAGCAGTTCTTC	CASSLVALLPEQFF
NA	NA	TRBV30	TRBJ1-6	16	TGTGCCTGGCGCCACACAGGGAGCTCCTATAATTCACCCCTCCACTTT	CAWRHTGSSYNSPLHF
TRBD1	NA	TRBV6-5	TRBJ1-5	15	TGTGCCAGCCGGGGACAGGGGCCGAATAGTCAGCCCCAGCATTTT	CASRGQGPNSQPQHF
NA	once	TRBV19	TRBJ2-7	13	TGTGCCAGTAGTATCCAGGATCTCTACGAGCAGTACTTC	CASSIQDLYEQYF
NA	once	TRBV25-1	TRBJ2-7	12	TGTGCCAGCAGTGGCCTCAGTGATTTGCAGTACTTC	CASSGLSDLQYF
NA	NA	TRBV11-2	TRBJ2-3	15	TGTGCCAGCAGCCCAGGGGCAGTACACACAGATACGCAGTATTTT	CASSPGAVHTDTQYF
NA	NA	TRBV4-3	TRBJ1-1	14	TGCGCCAGCAGCCAAGAGCCAGGGAGGACTGAAGCTTTCTTT	CASSQEPGRTEAFF
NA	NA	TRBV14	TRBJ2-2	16	TGTGCCAGCAGCCCATGGGGGCGCGGGAACACCGGGGAGCTGTTTTTT	CASSPWGRGNTGELFF
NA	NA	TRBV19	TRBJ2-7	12	TGTGCCAGTAGGGGCCATGGAGGCGAGCAGTACTTC	CASRGHGGEQYF
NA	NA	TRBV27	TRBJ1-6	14	TGTGCCAGCAGTTTCAGGGGCTCGATGGTTCCCCTCCACTTT	CASSFRGSMVPLHF
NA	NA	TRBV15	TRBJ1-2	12	TGTGCCACCAGCAGAGAAAGGGTTGGCTACACCTTC	CATSRERVGYTF
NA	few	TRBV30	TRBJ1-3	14	TGTGCCTGGAGTGTGGGCGCTGAAGGAAACACCATATATTTT	CAWSVGAEGNTIYF
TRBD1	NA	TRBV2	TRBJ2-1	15	TGTGCCAGCACAGCCGACAGGGGGCTATACAATGAGCAGTTCTTC	CASTADRGLYNEQFF
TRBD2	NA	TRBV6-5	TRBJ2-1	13	TGTGCCATCAGTGAAGGGACTAGCAGTGAGCAGTTCTTC	CAISEGTSSEQFF
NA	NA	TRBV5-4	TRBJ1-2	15	TGTGCCAGCAGCTACAGGGACATCCCGGGGCATGGCTACACCTTC	CASSYRDIPGHGYTF
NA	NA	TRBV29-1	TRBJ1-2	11	TGCAGCGTTTCAGACATCTATGGCTACACCTTC	CSVSDIYGYTF
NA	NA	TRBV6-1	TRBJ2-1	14	TGTGCCAGCAGTGATGGTCAGCGCGTGGATGAGCAGTTCTTC	CASSDGQRVDEQFF
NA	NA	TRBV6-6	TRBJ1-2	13	TGTGCCAGCAGAATCGTCGTTCACTATGGCTACACCTTC	CASRIVVHYGYTF
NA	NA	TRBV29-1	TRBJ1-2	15	TGCAGCGTTGAGGGGGAGGCAGGAGCTAACTATGGCTACACCTTC	CSVEGEAGANYGYTF
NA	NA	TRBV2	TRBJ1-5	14	TGTGCCAGCAGTGAAGACGGTGGCGTGCAGCCCCAGCATTTT	CASSEDGGVQPQHF
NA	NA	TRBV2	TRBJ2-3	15	TGTGCCAGCATCGAAGGGGGGCGAACCACAGATACGCAGTATTTT	CASIEGGRTTDTQYF
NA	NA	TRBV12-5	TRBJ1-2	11	TGTGCTAGTGGTTCCACAGGACTGCCCCGCTTC	CASGSTGLPRF
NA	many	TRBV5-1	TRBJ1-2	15	TGCGCCAGCAGCTTGGTTTTAGGCCCTAACTATGGCTACACCTTC	CASSLVLGPNYGYTF
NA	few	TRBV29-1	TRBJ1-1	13	TGCAGCGTTGGGACAGTCTTGAACACTGAAGCTTTCTTT	CSVGTVLNTEAFF
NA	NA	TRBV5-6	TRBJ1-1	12	TGTGCCAGCAGCTTGAGGTTCACTGAAGCTTTCTTT	CASSLRFTEAFF
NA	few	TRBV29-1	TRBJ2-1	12	TGCAGCGTTGTCGGGGCCTACAATGAGCAGTTCTTC	CSVVGAYNEQFF
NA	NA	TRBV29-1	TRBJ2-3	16	TGCAGCGTTCTTCCGACCCTGACAGGAGGCACAGATACGCAGTATTTT	CSVLPTLTGGTDTQYF
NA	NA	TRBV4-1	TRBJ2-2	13	TGCGCCAGCAGCCAAGTAGTGACCGGGGAGCTGTTTTTT	CASSQVVTGELFF
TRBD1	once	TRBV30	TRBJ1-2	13	TGTGCCTGGAGTGTACCAGGGACAGGTGTCTACACCTTC	CAWSVPGTGVYTF
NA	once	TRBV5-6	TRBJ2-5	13	TGTGCCAGCAGCTTGGGCAGGCGGGAGACCCAGTACTTC	CASSLGRRETQYF
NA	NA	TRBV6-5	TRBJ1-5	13	TGTGCCTCCCGGACTGCACCAAATCAGCCCCAGCATTTT	CASRTAPNQPQHF
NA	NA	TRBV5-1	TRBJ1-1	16	TGCGCCAGCAGCTCCCTGGGACGAAGGGGCGACACTGAAGCTTTCTTT	CASSSLGRRGDTEAFF
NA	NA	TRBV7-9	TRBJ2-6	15	TGTGCCAGCAGCACAGGGACCTCTGGGGCCAACGTCCTGACTTTC	CASSTGTSGANVLTF
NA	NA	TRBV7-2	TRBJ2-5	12	TGTGCCAGCACCCAGGTATTGGAGACCCAGTACTTC	CASTQVLETQYF
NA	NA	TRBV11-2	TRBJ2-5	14	TGTGCCAGCAGCTCCGGGGCCGGACTGGAGACCCAGTACTTC	CASSSGAGLETQYF
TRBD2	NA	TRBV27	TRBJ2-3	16	TGTGCCAGCAGGGGACTTAGCGGGGCTAGCACAGATACGCAGTATTTT	CASRGLSGASTDTQYF
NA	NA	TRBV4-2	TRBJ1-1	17	TGTGCCAGCAGCCAAGGCGGGGCTCAGGGGTATCCCACTGAAGCTTTCTTT	CASSQGGAQGYPTEAFF
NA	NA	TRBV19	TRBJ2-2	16	TGTGCCAGTAGCCATCTCGGGACTGCTAACACCGGGGAGCTGTTTTTT	CASSHLGTANTGELFF
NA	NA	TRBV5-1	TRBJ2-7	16	TGCGCCAGCAGCGTAGCTCCTCCCGGACGGGAGTACGAGCAGTACTTC	CASSVAPPGREYEQYF
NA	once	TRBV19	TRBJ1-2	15	TGTGCCAGTAGTATCCTTCAGGGTATAGACTATGGCTACACCTTC	CASSILQGIDYGYTF
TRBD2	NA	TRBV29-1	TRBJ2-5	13	TGCAGCGTTATAGCGGGGGGCCAAGAGACCCAGTACTTC	CSVIAGGQETQYF
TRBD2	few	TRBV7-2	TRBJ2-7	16	TGTGCCAGCAGCTTAGCGGTTGGCGGGGGATGGTCCGAGCAGTACTTC	CASSLAVGGGWSEQYF
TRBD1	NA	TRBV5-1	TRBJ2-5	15	TGCGCCAGCAGCTCGATGGGACAGTCACAAGAGACCCAGTACTTC	CASSSMGQSQETQYF
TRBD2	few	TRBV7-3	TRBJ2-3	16	TGTGCCAGCAGCTTAATGACTAGCGGAAGCACAGATACGCAGTATTTT	CASSLMTSGSTDTQYF
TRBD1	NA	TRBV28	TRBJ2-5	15	TGTGCCAGCAGTCGGACCCAAACAGGGGGAGAGACCCAGTACTTC	CASSRTQTGGETQYF
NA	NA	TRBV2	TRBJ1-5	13	TGTGCCAGCACAGGGGAGGGCAATCAGCCCCAGCATTTT	CASTGEGNQPQHF
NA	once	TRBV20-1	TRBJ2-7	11	TGCAGTGCTACCGGTCGTTACGAGCAGTACTTC	CSATGRYEQYF
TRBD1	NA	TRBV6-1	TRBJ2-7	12	TGTGCCAGTTCGACAGGGTGGAGCGAGCAGTACTTC	CASSTGWSEQYF
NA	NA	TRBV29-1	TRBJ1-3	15	TGCAGCGTTGAAGACCCCCCGGGAGGTGCAAGCACCATATATTTT	CSVEDPPGGASTIYF
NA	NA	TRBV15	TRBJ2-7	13	TGTGCCACCAGCAGTGCGCAGTTCTACGAGCAGTACTTC	CATSSAQFYEQYF
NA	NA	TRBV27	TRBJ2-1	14	TGTGCCAGCAGCCCGATTCAGGGCTACAATGAGCAGTTCTTC	CASSPIQGYNEQFF
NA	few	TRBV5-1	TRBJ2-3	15	TGCGCCAGCAGCTTGGCCGGACGGAACACAGATACGCAGTATTTT	CASSLAGRNTDTQYF
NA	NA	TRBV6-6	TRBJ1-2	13	TGTGCCAGCAGTTCCGGGCCTGCATATGGCTACACCTTC	CASSSGPAYGYTF
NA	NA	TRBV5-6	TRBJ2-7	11	TGTGCCAGCAGCTTTGACGGAGTACAGTACTTC	CASSFDGVQYF
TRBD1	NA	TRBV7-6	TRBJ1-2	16	TGTGCCAGCAGCTCAAGCGGACAGGGGGCCGGCTATGGCTACACCTTC	CASSSSGQGAGYGYTF
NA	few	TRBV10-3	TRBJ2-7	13	TGTGCCGCGCGGGACCTGGGGAACTACGAGCAGTACTTC	CAARDLGNYEQYF
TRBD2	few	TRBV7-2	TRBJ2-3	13	TGTGCCAGCAGCTTCGGGACTAGTAATACGCAGTATTTT	CASSFGTSNTQYF